This TCR beta chain was sequenced in a study of post-analysis software for immune sequencing data. Looking at the study overall: Included courses were relapsing-remitting and secondary progressive multiple sclerosis; progressive-relapsing multiple sclerosis was also included. Findings and limits, study-wide: Multiple sclerosis patients showed significantly lower normalized Chao1 diversity than controls did. Strong same-batch co-clustering of samples appeared with F measure clustering. Comparison of patients with controls showed five TRBV segments more frequent in patients, TRBV5-6, TRBV5-1 and TRBV20-1 among them.

This clonotype was observed many times. Its specificity is not known. TCR beta libraries were prepared from cDNA with unique molecular identifiers. Out of about 0.9 to 11 million T cells, some 500,000 cDNA molecules were generated. TCRdb analysed the PCR reads with MiXCR anew, one entry per CDR3 protein. Here the sample spans over 150,000 distinct CDR3 sequences, 30% being singletons. This CDR3 is built from 17 residues. Germline V gene data show CDR1 as MNHNS and CDR2 as SASEGT. The trim removed 5 bases at V and 5 bases at J, leaving 10 bases unmatched. The receptor's source is a girl under 18 with multiple sclerosis. The chain is built from TRBV6-1 and TRBJ2-3; TRBD2 agrees at 13 bases. The sequencing sample was made of blood. The CDR3 DNA reads TGTGCCAGCAGTAACGCAGGGACTAGCGGGATTAGAGATACGCAGTATTTT. It yields the protein CASSNAGTSGIRDTQYF.